This TCR beta chain is from a study of CD8 T cells in Susac syndrome. Study-level points and caveats: As the study acknowledged, the number of individuals in its TCR sequencing and HLA analysis was relatively small.

Germline values: CDR1 SQVTM, CDR2 ANQGSEA. V was cut by 1 base and J by 2 bases, with 12 bases left in between. The CDR3 sequence is 14 residues long. Of note for this clonotype: What it binds is unknown.

Peripheral blood CD8+ and CD4+ T cells were profiled by TCR beta sequencing. While CD8+ and CD4+ T cells were isolated negatively, TEMRA cells were enriched by FACS. Reverse transcription of roughly 0.5 to 1 ug RNA was carried out with random hexamers. TCR beta CDR3 was amplified by immunoSEQ multiplex PCR. This amplification extended across 54 Vbeta and 13 Jbeta segments. TCRdb reanalysed the immunoSEQ multiplex PCR reads using MiXCR and keeps one entry per CDR3 protein. The sample has some 95,000 distinct CDR3 sequences, 85% to 95% seen once. Sequenced input: CD8+ T cells from PBMCs. This receptor was identified in a human donor in good health. This sequence joins TRBV29-1 and TRBJ2-7; weak D call: TRBD2 (5 bases). The CDR3 here is CSVEGEGSTYEQYF. CDR3 DNA sequence: TGCAGCGTTGAAGGAGAGGGCAGTACCTACGAGCAGTACTTC.